The 10 T cell receptor beta chains given below trace back to one sample, sequenced in a study of cytotoxic CD8 clonotypes in ibrutinib-treated CLL. Repertoires were generated with immunoSEQ multiplex PCR, while TCRdb's copy carries only in-frame clones and drops some. The table lists around 50,000 clones, 50% to 65% of them singletons. The source material was PBMCs, sampled after 24 months of ibrutinib treatment. These receptor sequences come from a human donor with chronic lymphocytic leukemia.

This clone was recorded a few times. The J gene is TRBJ1-6, the V gene TRBV5-1; 7 bases match TRBD1. CDR3 length: 14 amino acids. Germline values: CDR1 SGHRS, CDR2 YFSETQ. V gave up 4 bases and J gave up 7 bases; unmatched junction bases: 5. The CDR3 region is CASSIGTENSPLHF. CDR3 sequence (DNA): TGCGCCAGCAGCATTGGGACAGAGAATTCACCCCTCCACTTT. Full variable domain (remainder filled in from reference TRBV5-1 and TRBJ1-6): KAGVTQTPRYLIKTRGQQVTLSCSPISGHRSVSWYQQTPGQGLQFLFEYFSETQRNKGNFPGRFSGRQFSNSRSEMNVSTLELGDSALYLCASSIGTENSPLHFGNGTRLTVT.

The chain is built from TRBV27 and TRBJ1-5; D may be TRBD1 (5 bases). This CDR3 contains 14 residues. Per germline, CDR1 MNHEY and CDR2 SMNVEV (reference sequence). The V end lost 3 bases, the J end lost 7 bases, and 13 bases lay between the germline ends. The CDR3 here is CASSFRGEGQPQHF. CDR3 coding DNA: TGTGCCAGCAGTTTTCGGGGGGAAGGGCAGCCCCAGCATTTT.

This clone was picked up a small number of times. The chain has TRBV7-6 and TRBJ1-2; 7 bases fit TRBD1. V shed 1 base, J shed 0 bases, and the junction held 2 bases outside the gene matches. Germline CDR1 is SGHVS and CDR2 is FNYEAQ. The CDR3 is 15 residues long. The CDR3 loop reads CASSLGRGTNYGYTF. CDR3 sequence (DNA): TGTGCCAGCAGCTTAGGCAGGGGGACTAACTATGGCTACACCTTC.

The chain carries TRBV5-1 and TRBJ1-2; D is unresolved. V was shortened by 4 bases and J by 6 bases, with 13 bases between the two germline ends. The CDR3 has 13 amino acids. Germline CDR1 is SGHRS and CDR2 is YFSETQ. Written as DNA, the CDR3 is TGCGCCAGCAGCATCGGGCACCTCGATGGCTACACCTTC. Translation gives CASSIGHLDGYTF. The full variable domain, in which reference TRBV5-1 and TRBJ1-2 provide the parts outside the CDR3, is KAGVTQTPRYLIKTRGQQVTLSCSPISGHRSVSWYQQTPGQGLQFLFEYFSETQRNKGNFPGRFSGRQFSNSRSEMNVSTLELGDSALYLCASSIGHLDGYTFGSGTRLTVV.

V gene TRBV12-5 combines with J gene TRBJ1-3; the match to TRBD1 covers 12 bases. The CDR3 runs to 16 residues. Unmatched junction bases numbered 4, after V lost 4 bases and J lost 3 bases. Germline V gene data show CDR1 as LGHNT and CDR2 as FRNRAP. The chain's CDR3 is CASGSGTGGIGNTIYF. The CDR3 region has the DNA TGTGCTAGTGGTTCGGGGACAGGGGGCATTGGAAACACCATATATTTT. Full variable domain (missing parts from reference TRBV12-5 and TRBJ1-3): DARVTQTPRHKVTEMGQEVTMRCQPILGHNTVFWYRQTMMQGLELLAYFRNRAPLDDSGMPKDRFSAEMPDATLATLKIQPSEPRDSAVYFCASGSGTGGIGNTIYFGEGSWLTVV.

The rearrangement joins TRBV7-7 to TRBJ2-1; 7 bases match TRBD2. Unmatched junction bases numbered 6, after V lost 3 bases and J lost 4 bases. This CDR3 region has 15 residues. The germline CDR1 and CDR2 sequences are SSHAT and FNYEAQ (reference sequence). CDR3 sequence: CASSLGEGLYNEQFF. The CDR3, as DNA: TGTGCCAGCAGCTTGGGGGAGGGCTTGTACAATGAGCAGTTCTTC.

J is TRBJ2-7 and V is TRBV7-9, with D possibly being TRBD1 (5 bases). The CDR3 has 13 residues. V was clipped by 9 bases and J by 2 bases, with 14 bases between them. In germline, CDR1 is SEHNR, CDR2 FQNEAQ (reference sequence). CDR3: CASCRDSPYEQYF. The CDR3 coding sequence is TGTGCCAGTTGCAGGGATAGCCCCTACGAGCAGTACTTC.

In its sample, this clone was seen a few times. The chain carries TRBV6-1 and TRBJ2-1; D is possibly TRBD1 (6 bases). The CDR3 has 15 amino acids. V lost 5 bases to trimming and J lost 0 bases, with 11 bases between them. CDR1 and CDR2 from the germline V gene are MNHNS and SASEGT. CDR3 protein: CASSTGISSYNEQFF. The CDR3 nucleotides are TGTGCCAGCAGTACAGGGATCAGCTCCTACAATGAGCAGTTCTTC.

This rearrangement joins TRBV11-2 to TRBJ2-3; the D gene could be TRBD1 or TRBD2 (5 bases each). The germline V gene encodes CDR1 SGHAT and CDR2 FQNNGV. The CDR3 totals 13 residues. Trimming stripped 5 bases from V and 2 bases from J, with 8 bases between. The CDR3 loop reads CASSPGTTDTQYF. CDR3 DNA: TGTGCCAGCAGCCCAGGGACCACAGATACGCAGTATTTT.

This clone has at least ten counts. V usage is TRBV10-1 and J usage is TRBJ1-1, with a tentative D call TRBD1 (5 bases). The CDR3 loop spans 15 amino acids. Germline CDR1 is WNHNN and CDR2 is SYGVQD (reference sequence). V lost 2 bases and J lost 5, with 15 bases in between. CDR3 DNA sequence: TGCGCCAGCAGTGAGAAGGGAACAGGAGGGACTGAAGCTTTCTTT. This sequence encodes CASSEKGTGGTEAFF.